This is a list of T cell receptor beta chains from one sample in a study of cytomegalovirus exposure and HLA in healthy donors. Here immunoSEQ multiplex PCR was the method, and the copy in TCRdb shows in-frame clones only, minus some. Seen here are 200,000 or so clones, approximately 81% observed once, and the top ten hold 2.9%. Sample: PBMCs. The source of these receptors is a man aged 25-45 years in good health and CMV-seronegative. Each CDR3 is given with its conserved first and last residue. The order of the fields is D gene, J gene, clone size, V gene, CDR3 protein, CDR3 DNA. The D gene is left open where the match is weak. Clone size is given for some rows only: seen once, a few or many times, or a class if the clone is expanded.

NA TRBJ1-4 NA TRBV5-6 CASSRGQVATNEKLFF TGTGCCAGCAGCCGAGGACAAGTCGCAACTAATGAAAAACTGTTTTTT
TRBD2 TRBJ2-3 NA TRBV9 CASSPRLAGPDTQYF TGTGCCAGCAGCCCCCGACTAGCGGGGCCAGATACGCAGTATTTT
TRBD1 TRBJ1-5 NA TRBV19 CASRNRDRGLGNQPQHF TGTGCCAGTAGAAACCGGGACAGGGGGCTTGGCAATCAGCCCCAGCATTTT
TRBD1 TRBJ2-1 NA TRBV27 CASSRDRVSRSYNEQFF TGTGCCAGCAGTCGGGACAGGGTTTCTCGGTCGTACAATGAGCAGTTCTTC
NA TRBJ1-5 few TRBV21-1 CASSKMAAGNQPQHF TGTGCCAGCAGCAAAATGGCCGCAGGGAATCAGCCCCAGCATTTT
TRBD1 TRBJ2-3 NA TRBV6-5 CASSKTGARTDTQYF TGTGCCAGCAGTAAGACAGGGGCCCGCACAGATACGCAGTATTTT
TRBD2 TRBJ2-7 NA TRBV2 CASSLSSGGAYEQYF TGTGCCAGCAGTCTATCAAGCGGGGGAGCCTACGAGCAGTACTTC
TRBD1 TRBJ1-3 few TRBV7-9 CASRPDRAKTGNTIYF TGTGCCAGCAGACCAGACAGGGCAAAAACTGGAAACACCATATATTTT
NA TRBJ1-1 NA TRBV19 CASSTGGGVGTEAFF TGTGCCAGTAGTACCGGGGGGGGCGTTGGCACTGAAGCTTTCTTT
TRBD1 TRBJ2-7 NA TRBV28 CASIGTGPYEQYF TGTGCCAGCATCGGGACAGGGCCCTACGAGCAGTACTTC
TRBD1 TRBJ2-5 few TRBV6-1 CASGTGGVAGGTQYF TGTGCCAGCGGGACAGGGGGTGTTGCTGGGGGGACCCAGTACTTC
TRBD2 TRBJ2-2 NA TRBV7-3 CASSLGAGGLAGELFF TGTGCCAGCAGCCTGGGGGCGGGGGGCCTCGCCGGGGAGCTGTTTTTT
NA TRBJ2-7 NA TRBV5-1 CASRQGRGSEQYF TGCGCCAGTCGACAGGGGAGGGGGAGCGAGCAGTACTTC
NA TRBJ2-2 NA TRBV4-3 CASSQDQGAPPGELFF TGCGCCAGCAGCCAAGATCAAGGGGCGCCGCCCGGGGAGCTGTTTTTT
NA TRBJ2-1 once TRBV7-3 CASSSSSYNEQFF TGTGCCAGCAGCTCCTCCTCCTACAATGAGCAGTTCTTC
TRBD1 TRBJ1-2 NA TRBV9 CASSAHLALGDSYGYTF TGTGCCAGCAGCGCTCACCTGGCTTTGGGGGACAGCTATGGCTACACCTTC
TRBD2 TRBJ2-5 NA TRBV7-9 CASSLAGLAGVETQYF TGTGCCAGCAGCTTAGCGGGACTAGCGGGGGTGGAGACCCAGTACTTC
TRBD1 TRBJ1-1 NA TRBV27 CASSSYKDRGYTEAFF TGTGCCAGCAGTTCCTACAAGGACAGGGGATACACTGAAGCTTTCTTT
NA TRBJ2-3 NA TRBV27 CASGTSPARNTQYF TGTGCCAGCGGGACTTCCCCGGCCCGAAATACGCAGTATTTT
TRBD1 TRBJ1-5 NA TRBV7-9 CASSATGAGNQPQHF TGTGCCAGCAGCGCCACAGGGGCTGGCAATCAGCCCCAGCATTTT
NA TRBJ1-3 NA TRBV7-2 CASSLKLPSGGSGNTIYF TGTGCCAGCAGCTTGAAGCTCCCTAGCGGGGGCTCTGGAAACACCATATATTTT
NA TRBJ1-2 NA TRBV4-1 CASSQGQQGPNYGYTF TGCGCCAGCAGCCAAGGCCAACAGGGCCCCAACTATGGCTACACCTTC
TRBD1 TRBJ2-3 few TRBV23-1 CASSYRGANHISSPYF TGCGCCAGCAGCTACAGGGGCGCAAATCATATCTCCAGTCCATATTTT
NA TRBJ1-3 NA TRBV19 CASTGGNTIYF TGTGCCAGTACCGGGGGAAACACCATATATTTT
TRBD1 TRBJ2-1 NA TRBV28 CASSGGGQGFYNEQFF TGTGCCAGCAGTGGGGGGGGACAGGGGTTTTACAATGAGCAGTTCTTC
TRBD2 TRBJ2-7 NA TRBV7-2 CASSLAEVAGARDF TGTGCCAGCAGCTTAGCCGAGGTAGCGGGGGCCAGGGACTTC
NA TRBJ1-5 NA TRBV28 CASSLLRGYSNQPQHF TGTGCCAGCAGTTTATTAAGGGGATATAGCAATCAGCCCCAGCATTTT
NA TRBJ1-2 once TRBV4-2 CASSEGGGRDYGYTF TGTGCCAGCAGCGAAGGGGGGGGCAGGGACTATGGCTACACCTTC
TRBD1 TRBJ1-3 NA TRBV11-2 CASSTRQGFGNTIYF TGTGCCAGCAGCACGCGACAGGGGTTTGGAAACACCATATATTTT
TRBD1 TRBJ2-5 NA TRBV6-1 CASTRNRGRETQYF TGTGCCAGCACTCGAAACAGGGGAAGAGAGACCCAGTACTTC
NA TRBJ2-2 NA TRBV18 CASSPDRNTGELFF TGTGCCAGCTCACCGGACAGAAACACCGGGGAGCTGTTTTTT
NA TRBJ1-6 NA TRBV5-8 CASRPDSHSPLHF TGTGCCAGCAGACCCGACAGTCATTCACCCCTCCACTTT
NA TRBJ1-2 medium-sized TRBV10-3 CAISDDSLYGYTF TGTGCCATCAGTGACGACAGTCTCTATGGCTACACCTTC
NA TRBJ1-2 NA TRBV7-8 CASSPRPRDKNYGYTF TGTGCCAGCAGCCCCAGACCCCGGGACAAGAACTATGGCTACACCTTC
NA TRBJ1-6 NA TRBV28 CASSLGPSNSPLHF TGTGCCAGCAGTTTAGGCCCGTCCAATTCACCCCTCCACTTT
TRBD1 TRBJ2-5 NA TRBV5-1 CASSYPDRGWETQYF TGCGCCAGCAGCTACCCGGACAGGGGGTGGGAGACCCAGTACTTC
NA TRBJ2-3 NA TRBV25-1 CASSEPGGNTQYF TGTGCCAGCAGTGAGCCCGGGGGAAATACGCAGTATTTT
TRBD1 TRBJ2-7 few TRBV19 CASSARQGRVEQYF TGTGCCAGTAGTGCTCGACAGGGTCGGGTCGAGCAGTACTTC
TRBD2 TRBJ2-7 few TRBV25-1 CASGGGREQYF TGTGCCAGCGGGGGGGGGAGAGAGCAGTACTTC
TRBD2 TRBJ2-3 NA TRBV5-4 CASSPPMAGGDTQYF TGTGCCAGCAGCCCTCCCATGGCCGGGGGGGATACGCAGTATTTT
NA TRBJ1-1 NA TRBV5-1 CASSLKDRLSAAFF TGCGCCAGCAGCCTAAAAGACAGGCTAAGTGCAGCTTTCTTT
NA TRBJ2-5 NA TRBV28 CASILSGAGSQETQYF TGTGCCAGCATCCTCTCGGGTGCGGGCAGCCAAGAGACCCAGTACTTC
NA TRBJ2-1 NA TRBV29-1 CSTRDNEQFF TGCAGCACCCGGGACAATGAGCAGTTCTTC
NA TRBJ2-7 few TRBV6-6 CASSYSTSYEQYF TGTGCCAGCAGTTACTCGACTTCCTACGAGCAGTACTTC
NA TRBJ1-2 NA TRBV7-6 CASSPTGSLTGYGYTF TGTGCCAGCAGCCCAACAGGGTCCCTTACCGGCTATGGCTACACCTTC
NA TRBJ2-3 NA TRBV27 CASSFGIPGSTDTQYF TGTGCCAGCAGTTTCGGGATACCGGGTAGCACAGATACGCAGTATTTT
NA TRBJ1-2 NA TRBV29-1 CSVVRLRLVSNGYTF TGCAGCGTTGTTAGATTGAGGTTGGTGTCGAATGGCTACACCTTC
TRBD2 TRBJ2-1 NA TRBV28 CASNTRPGASGGARNEQFF TGTGCCAGCAATACCCGGCCCGGGGCTAGCGGGGGGGCCAGGAATGAGCAGTTCTTC
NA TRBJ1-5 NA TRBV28 CASSLGGQGQPQHF TGTGCCAGCAGTTTGGGAGGGCAGGGTCAGCCCCAGCATTTT
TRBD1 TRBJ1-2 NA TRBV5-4 CASRRRDSLTYGYTF TGTGCCAGCAGACGCCGGGACAGCCTGACCTATGGCTACACCTTC
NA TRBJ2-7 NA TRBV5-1 CASSLLRQNEQYF TGCGCCAGCAGCTTATTACGACAAAACGAGCAGTACTTC
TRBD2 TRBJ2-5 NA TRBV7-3 CASSLGGRGRETQYF TGTGCCAGCAGCTTAGGGGGGAGGGGTCGGGAGACCCAGTACTTC
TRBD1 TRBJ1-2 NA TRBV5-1 CASSLFPRGPIPSYGYTF TGCGCCAGCAGCTTGTTCCCCAGGGGGCCAATCCCCAGCTATGGCTACACCTTC
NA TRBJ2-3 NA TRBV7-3 CASSIPGHQQYF TGTGCCAGCAGCATCCCGGGACACCAGCAGTATTTT
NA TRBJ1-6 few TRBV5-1 CASSLDSQGPSSYNSPLHF TGCGCCAGCAGCTTGGATTCACAGGGTCCTAGCTCCTATAATTCACCCCTCCACTTT
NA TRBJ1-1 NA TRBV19 CASSIDPDNTEAFF TGTGCCAGTAGTATAGACCCAGATAACACTGAAGCTTTCTTT
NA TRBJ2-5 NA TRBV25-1 CASADSLKQETQYF TGTGCCAGCGCAGACTCCCTAAAACAAGAGACCCAGTACTTC
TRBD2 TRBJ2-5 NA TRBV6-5 CASSYLAGGEEAQYF TGTGCCAGCAGTTACTTAGCGGGGGGCGAGGAGGCCCAGTACTTC
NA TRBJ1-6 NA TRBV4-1 CASSQEPGTRPNSPLHF TGCGCCAGCAGCCAAGAGCCTGGGACAAGACCTAATTCACCCCTCCACTTT